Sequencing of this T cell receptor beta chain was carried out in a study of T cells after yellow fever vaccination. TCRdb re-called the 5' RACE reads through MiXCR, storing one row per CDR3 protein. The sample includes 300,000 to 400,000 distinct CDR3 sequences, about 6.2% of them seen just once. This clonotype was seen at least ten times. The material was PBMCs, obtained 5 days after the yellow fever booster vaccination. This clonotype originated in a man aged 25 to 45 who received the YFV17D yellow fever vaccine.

The CDR3 loop is CASSTALSEQFF. The CDR3 DNA is TGTGCCAGCAGCACAGCCCTCTCTGAGCAGTTCTTC. The chain recombines TRBV6-5 with TRBJ2-1; no clear D gene. V was cut by 6 bases and J by 9 bases, with 12 bases left in between. Germline assignment: CDR1 MNHEY and CDR2 SVGAGI. There are 12 residues in the CDR3.